This TCR beta chain was identified during a study of T cell responses to AZD1222 COVID-19 vaccine. Overall study findings and caveats: The donor cohort was predominantly white British with a female majority, and clonal diversity may have been underestimated.

Clones were sequenced by immunoSEQ multiplex PCR, and TCRdb holds only the in-frame ones, with some missing. Counted here are more than 70,000 clones, 90% occurring once; the ten biggest clones make up around 3.4%. Second-dose intervals of approximately 4 or approximately 12 weeks were pooled. The V and J ends lost 4 bases and 2 bases, in that order; junction bases with no gene match: 4. The CDR3 totals 17 residues. The germline CDR1 and CDR2 sequences are SGHNT and YYREEE (reference sequence). Regarding this clone: The antigen is unknown.

The sequence came from an adult who received the AZD1222 COVID-19 vaccine. Here the sequenced sample was peripheral blood, taken 28 days after the second AZD1222 dose. The chain carries TRBV5-4 and TRBJ2-6; 12 bases agree with TRBD1. CDR3: CASSPGTGGAGANVLTF. DNA for the CDR3: TGTGCCAGCAGCCCCGGGACAGGGGGCGCTGGGGCCAACGTCCTGACTTTC.